This TCR beta chain was recorded in a study of PD-L1 blockade in urothelial cancer. Background on the study: Patients commenced intravenous atezolizumab, 1,200 mg every 3 weeks, in about 2014.

The CDR3 contains 11 residues. Germline CDR1 and CDR2: DFQATT and SNEGSKA (reference sequence). Assay: immunoSEQ multiplex PCR; the TCRdb copy retains only in-frame clones and omits some. The table lists some 84,000 clones, around 90% of them singletons. Comment on this clone: The germline gene is not matched at one end of the junction; a read error may be the cause.

The chain has TRBV20-1 and TRBJ2-3; 10 bases match TRBD1. Material: PBMCs, obtained around atezolizumab (anti-PD-L1) treatment. The TCR comes from a woman between 65 and 79 years old with urothelial cancer. The DNA for the CDR3 is TGCAGTGCTAGAGACCGGGACAGGGGCCTTTTT. It encodes CSARDRDRGLF.